Presented here are 23 T cell receptor beta chains from one specimen sequenced in a study of cytomegalovirus exposure and HLA in healthy donors. The PCR employed 60 Vbeta primers together with 13 Jbeta primers. Generated by immunoSEQ multiplex PCR, the TCRdb table keeps only in-frame clones and is missing some. This table has more than 85,000 clones, over 70% appearing once. Sequenced input: PBMCs. The source is a man in his forties in good health and CMV-seronegative.

This clone came up a few times. V is TRBV11-2 and J is TRBJ2-7, with D hard to call. This CDR3 has 15 amino acids. Trimming pared 1 base from V and 0 bases from J, leaving 10 bases between. From germline, CDR1 is SGHAT and CDR2 FQNNGV. The CDR3 DNA reads TGTGCCAGCAGCTTAGTCCCACAGAGCTCCTACGAGCAGTACTTC. It is translated as CASSLVPQSSYEQYF. Full variable domain (missing parts from reference TRBV11-2 and TRBJ2-7): EAGVAQSPRYKIIEKRQSVAFWCNPISGHATLYWYQQILGQGPKLLIQFQNNGVVDDSQLPKDRFSAERLKGVDSTLKIQPAKLEDSAVYLCASSLVPQSSYEQYFGPGTRLTVT.

This sequence joins TRBV5-1 and TRBJ1-1, with no clear D. CDR3 size: 15 residues. Trimming cost V 5 bases and J 8 bases, with 22 bases left between them. Germline assignment: CDR1 SGHRS and CDR2 YFSETQ. The CDR3 loop reads CASRLEGQRVAEAFF. CDR3 nucleotide sequence: TGCGCCAGCAGGCTTGAGGGTCAAAGGGTCGCCGAAGCTTTCTTT. The full variable domain, its missing parts supplied by reference TRBV5-1 and TRBJ1-1, is KAGVTQTPRYLIKTRGQQVTLSCSPISGHRSVSWYQQTPGQGLQFLFEYFSETQRNKGNFPGRFSGRQFSNSRSEMNVSTLELGDSALYLCASRLEGQRVAEAFFGQGTRLTVV.

The chain carries TRBV21-1 and TRBJ2-3; TRBD1 was called by the table and not checked on the DNA. TRBV21-1 represents a pseudogene. The CDR3 runs to 17 residues. CDR3 protein: CASSKGPHRQGGDTQYF. CDR3 in DNA: TGTGCCAGCAGCAAAGGCCCTCATAGACAGGGAGGAGATACGCAGTATTTT.

V usage is TRBV7-6 and J usage is TRBJ1-2; 7 nucleotides match TRBD1. Germline trimming cut 5 bases from V and 5 bases from J; bases unmatched to any gene: 5. Germline CDR1 reads SGHVS; CDR2 reads FNYEAQ. This CDR3 is built from 13 residues. CDR3 sequence: CASSPGTDYGYTF. The CDR3 DNA is TGTGCCAGCAGCCCAGGGACAGATTATGGCTACACCTTC. The full variable domain, completed using reference TRBV7-6 and TRBJ1-2, is GAGVSQSPRYKVTKRGQDVALRCDPISGHVSLYWYRQALGQGPEFLTYFNYEAQQDKSGLPNDRFSAERPEGSISTLTIQRTEQRDSAMYRCASSPGTDYGYTFGSGTRLTVV.

This clone was observed a handful of times. The chain's CDR3 is CASSDNSNQPQHF. The CDR3 DNA follows: TGCGCCAGCAGTGACAATAGCAATCAGCCCCAGCATTTT. This chain connects TRBV10-1 to TRBJ1-5, with D unresolved. Germline CDR1 is WNHNN and CDR2 is SYGVQD (reference sequence). The CDR3 length is 13 residues. V shed 3 bases and J shed 0 bases, with 3 bases lying between them.

The gene calls are TRBV7-9 and TRBJ2-7, with D perhaps matching TRBD2 (6 bases). This CDR3 has 13 amino acids. Germline-derived CDR1 and CDR2 are SEHNR and FQNEAQ (reference sequence). Trimming stripped 4 bases from V and 2 bases from J, with 9 bases between. CDR3 in amino acids: CASSSGGPYEQYF. The CDR3 DNA sequence: TGTGCCAGCAGCTCCGGGGGTCCCTACGAGCAGTACTTC.

This chain links TRBV28 with TRBJ1-3; 10 positions match TRBD1. Germline V gene sequence: CDR1 MDHEN, CDR2 SYDVKM. CDR3 length equals 15 residues. V trimming: 6 bases; J trimming: 4 bases; junction bases outside the gene matches: 6. The CDR3 protein is CASRSGTGVGNTIYF. The CDR3 DNA sequence: TGTGCCAGCAGATCCGGGACAGGGGTCGGAAACACCATATATTTT.

The chain joins TRBV4-2 to TRBJ2-5, with TRBD2 identical over 12 bases. The J segment lost 4 bases and the V segment lost 1 base, leaving 4 bases of the junction unmatched. There are 16 residues in the CDR3. Germline V CDR1 and CDR2: LGHNA, YNFKEQ. CDR3 nucleotide sequence: TGTGCCAGCAGCCAAGGGCTAGCGGGGGGGCGAGAGACCCAGTACTTC. Translated, it gives CASSQGLAGGRETQYF.

This chain connects TRBV7-9 to TRBJ1-1; D gene ambiguous. Germline loops: CDR1 SEHNR, CDR2 FQNEAQ (reference sequence). The V gene lost 4 bases and the J gene lost 4 bases, with 10 bases spanning the gap. CDR3 length: 13 amino acids. The CDR3 is CASSSSQRTEAFF. CDR3 coding DNA: TGTGCCAGCAGCTCTTCTCAGCGCACTGAAGCTTTCTTT.

This chain uses TRBV27 with TRBJ2-2; 8 bases map to TRBD1. Germline CDR1 and CDR2: MNHEY and SMNVEV (reference sequence). V lost 7 bases, J lost 5 bases, and 9 bases stayed unmatched. This CDR3 contains 15 residues. CDR3 in amino acids: CASNRDRRLTGELFF. The DNA of the CDR3 is TGTGCCAGCAACCGGGACAGGAGACTTACCGGGGAGCTGTTTTTT.

This chain connects TRBV25-1 to TRBJ2-5, with TRBD2 as a possible D gene (7 bases). The CDR3 covers 14 residues. The germline V gene encodes CDR1 MGHDK and CDR2 SYGVNS. Trimming shortened V by 1 base and J by 4 bases, and 10 bases separated the two germline ends. The CDR3 loop reads CASSEWGGRETQYF. CDR3 coding DNA: TGTGCCAGCAGTGAATGGGGGGGCAGAGAGACCCAGTACTTC.

This chain links TRBV9 with TRBJ2-1; 8 bases align to TRBD2. There are 16 residues in the CDR3. Germline V gene data show CDR1 as SGDLS and CDR2 as YYNGEE. V shed 0 bases and J 9 bases; nucleotides not matched to a gene: 11. The CDR3 region is CASSVGGGGIWFEQFF. In DNA, the CDR3 is TGTGCCAGCAGCGTAGGAGGCGGGGGGATTTGGTTTGAGCAGTTCTTC.

The rearrangement joins TRBV7-9 to TRBJ2-1; D might be TRBD2 (6 bases). Trimming left V 0 bases short and J 3 bases short, with 9 bases between. The CDR3 runs to 15 residues. From germline, CDR1 is SEHNR and CDR2 FQNEAQ (reference sequence). The CDR3 loop reads CASSLAGRGYNEQFF. As DNA, the CDR3 is TGTGCCAGCAGCTTAGCCGGGCGGGGCTACAATGAGCAGTTCTTC.

The chain uses TRBV6-5 and TRBJ2-5, with 8 bases matching TRBD1. Germline V lookup: CDR1 MNHEY, CDR2 SVGAGI. The CDR3 spans 15 residues. V lost 4 bases and J lost 11; bases outside the gene matches: 15. The chain's CDR3 is CASSSYRDRSREQYF. The CDR3 DNA is TGTGCCAGCAGTTCGTACCGGGACAGGTCTAGGGAGCAGTACTTC.

The gene calls are TRBV6-4 and TRBJ2-3; no clear D. The CDR3 length is 13 residues. V lost 4 bases and J 1 base, leaving 6 bases between the germline ends. CDR1 and CDR2 (germline): MRHNA, SNTAGT. CDR3 sequence: CASSGTGTDTQYF. The CDR3 region has the DNA TGTGCCAGCAGTGGTACAGGCACAGATACGCAGTATTTT.

This chain joins TRBV4-1 and TRBJ2-2, with a tentative D call TRBD2 (5 bases). This CDR3 has 13 residues. Germline lookup yields CDR1 MGHRA and CDR2 YSYEKL. V was cut by 0 bases and J by 7 bases, with 6 bases left in between. The CDR3 sequence: CASSQERGGELFF. Written as DNA, the CDR3 is TGCGCCAGCAGCCAAGAACGGGGCGGGGAGCTGTTTTTT.

The chain uses TRBV29-1 and TRBJ2-1; no clear D gene. The CDR3 is 13 amino acids. Trimming left V 8 bases short and J 7 bases short, with 18 bases between. In germline, CDR1 is SQVTM, CDR2 ANQGSEA. CDR3 protein: CSTDDWAFNEQFF. The DNA for the CDR3 is TGCAGCACCGACGATTGGGCTTTTAATGAGCAGTTCTTC.

This chain uses TRBV5-6 with TRBJ1-2; tentatively, D is TRBD1 (5 bases). Trimming took off 0 bases at V and 3 bases at J, with 12 bases between the two ends. In germline, CDR1 is SGHDT, CDR2 YYEEEE. There are 15 residues in the CDR3. The CDR3 protein is CASSLGGGRDYGYTF. CDR3 sequence (DNA): TGTGCCAGCAGCTTGGGGGGGGGAAGAGACTATGGCTACACCTTC. Full variable domain (rest looked up from reference TRBV5-6 and TRBJ1-2): DAGVTQSPTHLIKTRGQQVTLRCSPKSGHDTVSWYQQALGQGPQFIFQYYEEEERQRGNFPDRFSGHQFPNYSSELNVNALLLGDSALYLCASSLGGGRDYGYTFGSGTRLTVV.

The rearrangement joins TRBV7-2 to TRBJ1-2; 9 positions match TRBD1. This CDR3 has 14 residues. CDR1 and CDR2 from the germline V gene are SGHTA and FQGNSA. V was pared by 6 bases and J by 4 bases, with 6 bases of the junction left unmatched. Here the CDR3 reads CASRREQGAYGYTF. CDR3 bases: TGTGCCAGCAGGAGGGAACAGGGGGCCTATGGCTACACCTTC. Complete variable domain (other parts from reference TRBV7-2 and TRBJ1-2): GAGVSQSPSNKVTEKGKDVELRCDPISGHTALYWYRQSLGQGLEFLIYFQGNSAPDKSGLPSDRFSAERTGGSVSTLTIQRTQQEDSAVYLCASRREQGAYGYTFGSGTRLTVV.

This sequence joins TRBV18 and TRBJ1-2; maybe TRBD1 (6 bases). Germline-derived CDR1 and CDR2 are KGHSH and LQKENI. The CDR3 spans 14 residues. Trimming pared 3 bases from V and 3 bases from J, leaving 11 bases between. CDR3 sequence: CASSPSSGDYGYTF. In nucleotides, the CDR3 is TGTGCCAGCTCACCGTCTTCAGGGGACTATGGCTACACCTTC.

V and J are TRBV6-5 and TRBJ2-2; D unclear. Germline CDR1 MNHEY, CDR2 SVGAGI. There are 13 residues in the CDR3. Trimming cost V 2 bases and J 4 bases, with 5 bases left between them. CDR3 DNA sequence: TGTGCCAGCAGTTACGGCGGCACCGGGGAGCTGTTTTTT. Translated: CASSYGGTGELFF.

This chain uses TRBV19 with TRBJ1-2; TRBD1 agrees at 9 bases. The CDR3 is 14 amino acids. Germline V gene lookup returns CDR1 LNHDA and CDR2 SQIVND (reference sequence). J lost 3 bases, V lost 3 bases, and 2 bases had no gene match. The chain's CDR3 is CASSMWDRDYGYTF. The CDR3 coding sequence is TGTGCCAGTAGTATGTGGGACAGGGACTATGGCTACACCTTC.

This clone was counted a single time. This chain uses TRBV19 with TRBJ2-7, with D perhaps matching TRBD2 (5 bases). Trimming removed 8 bases at V and 2 bases at J, with 16 bases between. This CDR3 is 14 amino acids long. CDR1 LNHDA and CDR2 SQIVND come from the germline V gene (reference sequence). CDR3 sequence reads: CASVSSVPPYEQYF. The CDR3 DNA sequence: TGTGCCAGTGTTAGTAGCGTTCCTCCCTACGAGCAGTACTTC. Complete variable domain (other parts from reference TRBV19 and TRBJ2-7): DGGITQSPKYLFRKEGQNVTLSCEQNLNHDAMYWYRQDPGQGLRLIYYSQIVNDFQKGDIAEGYSVSREKKESFPLTVTSAQKNPTAFYLCASVSSVPPYEQYFGPGTRLTVT.